This TCR beta chain originates from a study of T cells in Graves' hyperthyroidism and ophthalmopathy. Study details: Before treatment of any kind, peripheral blood was taken at initial diagnosis.

This clonotype was seen at least ten times. A NOSPECS grade of at least 4, a Clinical Activity Score of at least 3 and duration under 3 months were recorded in ophthalmopathy patients. Orbital computed tomography, thyroid ultrasound, serum thyroxine and TRAb, and clinical symptoms together informed the diagnoses. This CDR3 is built from 14 residues. J was trimmed by 3 bases and V by 5 bases; bases with no gene match: 6. Looked up from germline, CDR1 is SQVTM and CDR2 is ANQGSEA. It was RNA transcripts that yielded the amplified TCR beta CDR3 regions. The HTBI primer set served for first-round RT-PCR of the TCR CDR3. Each CDR3 protein gets one entry after TCRdb re-called the multiplex PCR reads with MiXCR. The profile shows about 260,000 distinct CDR3 sequences, roughly 22% of them singletons.

The gene calls are TRBV29-1 and TRBJ1-4, with 7 bases fitting TRBD1. Sequenced: blood. This TCR was sampled from a young man with Graves' ophthalmopathy. The CDR3 protein is CSVTKGAANEKLFF. CDR3 nucleotide sequence: TGCAGCGTTACAAAGGGGGCAGCTAATGAAAAACTGTTTTTT.